This TCR beta chain was obtained from a study of blood T cell repertoires in COVID-19. Here immunoSEQ multiplex PCR was the method, and the copy in TCRdb shows in-frame clones only, minus some. The sample contains hundreds of thousands of clones, around 90% of which appear only once. The CDR3 covers 15 residues. Losses at the gene ends were 7 bases for V and 0 bases for J; bases not matched to a gene: 8. CDR1 and CDR2 from the germline V gene are SEHNR and FQNEAQ (reference sequence). Material: PBMCs or T cells enriched from blood (not recorded which). The sequence was obtained from a woman aged 25 to 39 who had recovered from COVID-19. The V call is TRBV7-9, the J call TRBJ2-7; 8 bases align to TRBD2. CDR3 DNA: TGTGCCAGCACCCTAGGCCGGGGGGGCTCCTACGAGCAGTACTTC. It specifies CASTLGRGGSYEQYF.